This TCR beta chain is from a study of prognosis after radiotherapy for stage I lung cancer. Two-round multiplex PCR on genomic DNA was the method by which TCR beta CDR3 was amplified. Round-one PCR had primers specific to each TRBV and TRBJ gene. One entry per CDR3 protein results from TCRdb running MiXCR on the multiplex PCR reads. Seen here are 50,000 to 75,000 distinct CDR3 sequences, around a quarter observed once, and the top ten hold 6% to 9%. This clonotype was counted many times. Sample: PBMCs, taken before or after stereotactic body radiation therapy (not recorded which). The sequence derives from a donor of 50 years or more with non-small cell lung cancer.

CDR3 residues: CASGIPAYEQYF. The CDR3 DNA sequence: TGTGCCAGCGGGATTCCCGCCTACGAGCAGTACTTC. The chain carries TRBV28 and TRBJ2-7; D uncertain. CDR3 size: 12 residues. The germline V gene encodes CDR1 MDHEN and CDR2 SYDVKM. Trimming left V 8 bases short and J 2 bases short, with 10 bases between.